This TCR beta chain was identified during a study of cytomegalovirus exposure and HLA in healthy donors. Study context: According to later analysis, the same platform produced the approximately 120 validation and under 700 first-cohort repertoires. Findings and limits, study-wide: In vitro checks showed that a few CMV-associated chains really do target CMV antigens.

CDR3 size: 17 residues. The V and J ends lost 4 bases and 7 bases, in that order; junction bases with no gene match: 11. Germline CDR1 is MNHEY and CDR2 is SMNVEV (reference sequence). Only in-frame clones appear in the TCRdb table, and some are missing; sequencing was by immunoSEQ multiplex PCR. The table shows more than 95,000 clones, with 70% to 90% occurring only once. Turning to this clone: Its target is not known.

The receptor was derived from a young man in good health and CMV-seronegative. The chain combines TRBV27 with TRBJ2-7, with 15 bases identical to TRBD2. The sequenced sample consisted of PBMCs. The CDR3 nucleotides read TGTGCCAGCAGTTCTCTCGGGACTAGCGGGAGGTTATTTGAGCAGTACTTC. Translating gives CASSSLGTSGRLFEQYF.